These 11 T cell receptor beta chains originate from one sample sequenced in a study of blood T cell repertoires in COVID-19. The protocol was immunoSEQ multiplex PCR, while the TCRdb copy is restricted to in-frame clones and leaves out a portion. The sample includes about 76,000 clones, over 75% of them seen just once. Sequencing was done on a sample of peripheral blood. Receptor source: a man in his fifties or sixties with COVID-19, enrolled during active disease.

The chain carries TRBV19 and TRBJ2-1, with 15 bases lining up with TRBD2. This CDR3 contains 19 residues. Germline CDR1 and CDR2: LNHDA and SQIVND (reference sequence). The V gene end was trimmed by 2 bases and the J gene end by 1 base; junction bases not matched to a gene: 6. In DNA form, the CDR3 reads TGTGCCAGTAGTATAAGGGGGACTAGCGGGAGGCGATCCTACAATGAGCAGTTCTTC. Protein: CASSIRGTSGRRSYNEQFF.

The chain has TRBV3-1 (or the pseudogene TRBV3-2) and TRBJ1-2; the D is unclear. V lost 0 bases, J lost 7 bases, and 9 bases lay in between. This CDR3 spans 13 amino acids. The germline gives CDR1 LGHDT, CDR2 YNNKEL (reference sequence). The DNA for the CDR3 is TGTGCCAGCAGCCAAGAGTTCGGGGTTGGCTACACCTTC. It is translated as CASSQEFGVGYTF.

J is TRBJ2-1 and V is TRBV27, with 8 bases matching TRBD2. V lost 5 bases to trimming and J lost 8 bases; unmatched junction nucleotides: 17. Per germline, CDR1 MNHEY and CDR2 SMNVEV (reference sequence). This CDR3 is 17 amino acids long. CDR3 loop: CASSRRVGTSFSDEQFF. The CDR3 region has the DNA TGTGCCAGCAGTCGGAGGGTCGGGACTAGTTTTAGCGATGAGCAGTTCTTC.

The chain uses TRBV28 and TRBJ2-5; D might be TRBD2 (6 bases). Germline V gene lookup returns CDR1 MDHEN and CDR2 SYDVKM. The CDR3 is 13 amino acids. Trimming took off 6 bases at V and 2 bases at J, with 10 bases between the two ends. The CDR3 DNA reads as TGTGCCAGCAGCTGGGCGGGGCAAGAGACCCAGTACTTC. It specifies CASSWAGQETQYF. The full variable domain, rest sourced from reference TRBV28 and TRBJ2-5, is DVKVTQSSRYLVKRTGEKVFLECVQDMDHENMFWYRQDPGLGLRLIYFSYDVKMKEKGDIPEGYSVSREKKERFSLILESASTNQTSMYLCASSWAGQETQYFGPGTRLLVL.

This clone was observed many times. This chain uses TRBV19 with TRBJ1-5, with D maybe TRBD1 (6 bases). From germline, CDR1 is LNHDA and CDR2 SQIVND (reference sequence). The CDR3 covers 15 residues. V lost 4 bases to trimming and J lost 9 bases, with 19 bases between them. CDR3 residues: CASSTNGQPRGPQHF. As DNA, the CDR3 is TGTGCCAGTAGTACCAACGGACAGCCCAGGGGGCCCCAGCATTTT.

The chain links TRBV9 to TRBJ2-7; 10 positions agree with TRBD2. Germline CDR1 and CDR2: SGDLS and YYNGEE. The CDR3 is 17 residues long. J lost 0 bases, V lost 4 bases, and 10 bases had no gene match. CDR3 in amino acids: CASSPSQSGRASYEQYF. CDR3 DNA sequence: TGTGCCAGCAGCCCCTCGCAAAGCGGGAGGGCCTCCTACGAGCAGTACTTC. The whole variable domain, filled in from reference TRBV9 and TRBJ2-7, reads DSGVTQTPKHLITATGQRVTLRCSPRSGDLSVYWYQQSLDQGLQFLIQYYNGEERAKGNILERFSAQQFPDLHSELNLSSLELGDSALYFCASSPSQSGRASYEQYFGPGTRLTVT.

The rearrangement joins TRBV28 to TRBJ1-6; D is perhaps TRBD1 (5 bases). V was clipped by 2 bases and J by 10 bases, with 15 bases between them. CDR1 and CDR2 from the germline V gene are MDHEN and SYDVKM. This CDR3 is 15 amino acids long. Written as DNA, the CDR3 is TGTGCCAGCAGTTTACTCCAGGGCGTAGGCTCACCCCTCCACTTT. Amino acid sequence: CASSLLQGVGSPLHF.

V is TRBV6-2 or TRBV6-3 and J is TRBJ1-5, with 8 bases that match TRBD1. The length of the CDR3 is 15 residues. Looked up from germline, CDR1 is MNHEY and CDR2 is SVGEGT. V gave up 6 bases and J gave up 5 bases; unmatched junction bases: 9. The CDR3 region has the DNA TGTGCCAGCAGCAGACAGGGGCTACTCTATCAGCCCCAGCATTTT. Its protein is CASSRQGLLYQPQHF.

The genes are TRBV21-1 and TRBJ1-5; the DNA was not compared with TRBD1, the D call given in the table. TRBV21-1 is designated a pseudogene. CDR3 length: 16 residues. CDR3 region: CASSKARGLDNQPQHF. CDR3 sequence (DNA): TGTGCCAGCAGCAAAGCGAGGGGGCTGGACAATCAGCCCCAGCATTTT.

This chain links TRBV7-2 with TRBJ1-1; 9 bases fit TRBD1. The CDR3 runs 15 residues. With V trimmed by 6 bases and J by 5 bases, 10 bases remained unmatched. Germline V lookup: CDR1 SGHTA, CDR2 FQGNSA. Written as DNA, the CDR3 is TGTGCCAGCAGGCCGCCGGGACAGGGAGGTACTGAAGCTTTCTTT. It translates to CASRPPGQGGTEAFF.

The gene calls are TRBV5-6 and TRBJ1-1; D remains unclear. V was shortened by 6 bases and J by 5 bases, with 8 bases between the two germline ends. Germline CDR1 SGHDT, CDR2 YYEEEE. CDR3 size: 11 residues. This CDR3 reads CASKSETEAFF. As DNA, the CDR3 is TGTGCCAGCAAGAGTGAGACTGAAGCTTTCTTT.